Shown below are 22 T cell receptor beta chains from a single sample sequenced in a study of CD8 T cells in Susac syndrome. It was with random hexamers that roughly 0.5 to 1 ug RNA was reverse transcribed. TCRdb fed the immunoSEQ multiplex PCR reads into MiXCR, producing one record per CDR3 protein. The sample lists about 140,000 distinct CDR3 sequences, 95% occurring once. Source material: CD4+ T cells from PBMCs. These receptors were taken from a human donor with multiple sclerosis.

This chain joins TRBV4-3 and TRBJ2-5, with a weak D call TRBD2 (6 bases). Germline CDR1 and CDR2: LGHNA and YSLEER. The CDR3 is 16 amino acids. Trimming took off 1 base at V and 5 bases at J, with 17 bases between the two ends. The CDR3 spells CASSQVYGGPQETQYF. CDR3 DNA: TGCGCCAGCAGCCAAGTTTACGGGGGACCCCAGGAGACCCAGTACTTC.

V and J are TRBV11-2 and TRBJ2-1; 15 nucleotides align to TRBD2. CDR1 and CDR2 from the germline V gene are SGHAT and FQNNGV. This CDR3 is built from 16 residues. J was trimmed by 9 bases and V by 5 bases; bases with no gene match: 8. CDR3 nucleotides: TGTGCCAGCAGCGACCGAGGGACTAGCGGGAGGACTGAGCAGTTCTTC. Its protein is CASSDRGTSGRTEQFF.

This rearrangement joins TRBV2 to TRBJ2-4; D uncertain. V lost 7 bases and J 0 bases, leaving 10 bases between the germline ends. This CDR3 is 14 amino acids long. Looked up from germline, CDR1 is SNHLY and CDR2 is FYNNEI. The DNA for the CDR3 is TGTGCCAGCACCAGCCGGCTAGCCAAAAACATTCAGTACTTC. It encodes CASTSRLAKNIQYF.

This sequence joins TRBV6-2 or TRBV6-3 and TRBJ1-2; TRBD1 might be the D (6 bases). The CDR3 sequence is 14 residues long. Trimming took 5 bases from V and 2 from J, leaving 12 bases between them. The germline CDR1 and CDR2 sequences are MNHEY and SVGEGT. The CDR3 region is CASSPLDSNYGYTF. DNA for the CDR3: TGTGCCAGCAGTCCCCTGGACAGCAACTATGGCTACACCTTC.

The chain links TRBV7-2 to TRBJ1-2, with 9 bases lining up with TRBD1. There are 15 residues in the CDR3. After removal of 5 bases from V and 6 bases from J, the junction contained 10 bases not matched to a gene. Germline values: CDR1 SGHTA, CDR2 FQGNSA. DNA for the CDR3: TGTGCCAGCAGCCACACCTTGACAGGGGGAGATGGCTACACCTTC. Its translation: CASSHTLTGGDGYTF.

The chain has TRBV20-1 and TRBJ2-3; perhaps TRBD2 as D (6 bases). Trimming shortened V by 5 bases and J by 1 base, and 10 bases separated the two germline ends. The CDR3 has 13 residues. Germline CDR1 DFQATT, CDR2 SNEGSKA (reference sequence). CDR3 sequence reads: CSAPGARTDTQYF. CDR3 sequence (DNA): TGCAGTGCTCCGGGAGCCCGCACAGATACGCAGTATTTT.

The rearrangement links TRBV6-2 or TRBV6-3 to TRBJ1-1; tentatively, D is TRBD1 (5 bases). Trimming took off 6 bases at V and 1 base at J, with 9 bases between the two ends. The CDR3 consists of 13 residues. Germline V gene data show CDR1 as MNHEY and CDR2 as SVGEGT. CDR3 in DNA: TGTGCCAGCAGGAAAGGACAGAACACTGAAGCTTTCTTT. Translation gives CASRKGQNTEAFF.

The chain uses TRBV3-1 and TRBJ1-5; 7 bases align to TRBD1. Trimming cost V 1 base and J 6 bases; bases outside gene matches: 0. The CDR3 sequence is 13 residues long. Germline CDR1 is LGHDT and CDR2 is YNNKEL (reference sequence). The CDR3 sequence: CASSQAGGQPQHF. The DNA of the CDR3 is TGTGCCAGCAGCCAAGCAGGGGGTCAGCCCCAGCATTTT.

CDR3 sequence (DNA): TGTGCCAGCCAGTCCAAGACAGGGGGGAATTCGGGAAACACCATATATTTT. Its protein product is CASQSKTGGNSGNTIYF. This chain connects TRBV27 to TRBJ1-3; 9 bases fit TRBD1. This CDR3 spans 17 amino acids. With 8 bases clipped from V and 4 bases from J, the junction kept 15 bases outside the gene matches. CDR1 is MNHEY, CDR2 SMNVEV, per germline (reference sequence).

The rearrangement joins TRBV29-1 to TRBJ2-3, with D unclear. Germline-derived CDR1 and CDR2 are SQVTM and ANQGSEA. The ends were cut back, 7 bases at V and 5 bases at J, with 10 bases in the middle. This CDR3 spans 11 amino acids. CDR3 protein: CSAGPGDTQYF. As DNA, the CDR3 is TGCAGCGCCGGACCGGGAGATACGCAGTATTTT.

The CDR3 nucleotides read TGTGCCAGCAACCCGGGGAGACAGAACACTGAAGCTTTCTTT. Translating gives CASNPGRQNTEAFF. The V call is TRBV27, the J call TRBJ1-1; no clear D gene. This CDR3 is built from 14 residues. Trimming left V 7 bases short and J 1 base short, with 13 bases between. Germline V CDR1 and CDR2: MNHEY, SMNVEV (reference sequence).

CDR3 nucleotides: TGCAGTGCTAGAGATCCCCGGGGGATCTACGAGCAGTACTTC. This gives the protein CSARDPRGIYEQYF. V and J are TRBV20-1 and TRBJ2-7; D perhaps matches TRBD2 (6 bases). Germline loops: CDR1 DFQATT, CDR2 SNEGSKA (reference sequence). This CDR3 comprises 14 residues. V gave up 0 bases and J gave up 3 bases, with 12 bases separating them.

V is TRBV4-1 and J is TRBJ2-3; 7 nucleotides agree with TRBD2. V was clipped by 2 bases and J by 1 base; unmatched bases: 6. Germline V gene lookup returns CDR1 MGHRA and CDR2 YSYEKL. The CDR3 totals 16 residues. The CDR3 region is CASSQRLAGGTDTQYF. The CDR3 coding sequence is TGCGCCAGCAGCCAACGACTAGCAGGAGGCACAGATACGCAGTATTTT.

The rearrangement joins TRBV3-1 to TRBJ1-5, with D hard to call. CDR1 is LGHDT and CDR2 is YNNKEL in the germline V gene (reference sequence). Trimming removed 0 bases from V and 7 bases from J, with 13 bases in between. This CDR3 comprises 15 residues. Written as DNA, the CDR3 is TGTGCCAGCAGCCAAGATCTGAGGAGTCCCCAGCCCCAGCATTTT. Translating gives CASSQDLRSPQPQHF. The variable domain in full, completed from reference TRBV3-1 and TRBJ1-5, reads DTAVSQTPKYLVTQMGNDKSIKCEQNLGHDTMYWYKQDSKKFLKIMFSYNNKELIINETVPNRFSPKSPDKAHLNLHINSLELGDSAVYFCASSQDLRSPQPQHFGDGTRLSIL.

J is TRBJ2-5 and V is TRBV20-1, with 13 nucleotides matching TRBD2. Trimming took 3 bases from V and 4 from J; bases not matched to a gene: 5. The CDR3 loop spans 15 amino acids. Looked up from germline, CDR1 is DFQATT and CDR2 is SNEGSKA (reference sequence). CDR3 residues: CSARTLAGGIETQYF. In nucleotides, the CDR3 is TGCAGTGCTAGGACACTAGCGGGAGGGATAGAGACCCAGTACTTC.

The chain links TRBV30 to TRBJ1-6, with D possibly TRBD1 on 6 matching bases. The CDR3 contains 16 residues. CDR1 is GTSNPN and CDR2 is SVGIG in the germline V gene (reference sequence). Trimming pared 0 bases from V and 7 bases from J, leaving 16 bases between. The DNA for the CDR3 is TGTGCCTGGAGTGTACCCAGAGGGGGGTTGAATTCACCCCTCCACTTT. The encoded protein is CAWSVPRGGLNSPLHF.

The chain employs TRBV7-8 and TRBJ2-6, with no clear D. V lost 4 bases and J 0 bases, leaving 7 bases between the germline ends. Germline values: CDR1 SGHVS, CDR2 FQNEAQ. The CDR3 spans 15 residues. The CDR3 here is CASSYADSGANVLTF. The CDR3 nucleotides read TGTGCCAGCAGCTACGCAGACTCTGGGGCCAACGTCCTGACTTTC.

V and J are TRBV18 and TRBJ1-1; possible D gene TRBD1, 6 bases. The germline V gene has CDR1 KGHSH and CDR2 LQKENI. This CDR3 spans 15 amino acids. V lost 6 bases and J 0 bases, leaving 14 bases between the germline ends. CDR3 residues: CASSPDRKVNTEAFF. The CDR3 DNA follows: TGTGCCAGCTCGCCCGACAGGAAGGTGAACACTGAAGCTTTCTTT.

The genes are TRBV12-3 or TRBV12-4 and TRBJ2-7, with D uncertain. V was trimmed by 3 bases and J by 2 bases, leaving 17 bases between them. This CDR3 contains 16 residues. The CDR3 reads CASSFLETTLTYEQYF. The CDR3 DNA follows: TGTGCCAGCAGTTTCCTCGAGACAACTCTTACCTACGAGCAGTACTTC.

The chain joins TRBV30 to TRBJ1-1; D is ambiguous. The CDR3 runs 11 residues. V was trimmed by 0 bases and J by 5 bases, leaving 4 bases between them. Germline V lookup: CDR1 GTSNPN, CDR2 SVGIG (reference sequence). This CDR3 is CAWSVGTEAFF. In DNA, the CDR3 is TGTGCCTGGAGTGTGGGGACTGAAGCTTTCTTT.

This sequence joins TRBV7-2 and TRBJ2-1; 7 positions match TRBD1. The CDR3 spans 16 residues. The V gene end was trimmed by 3 bases and the J gene end by 5 bases; junction bases not matched to a gene: 10. From germline, CDR1 is SGHTA and CDR2 FQGNSA. CDR3: CASSLYPWTGDNEQFF. The CDR3 DNA sequence: TGTGCCAGCAGCTTGTACCCGTGGACAGGCGACAATGAGCAGTTCTTC.

The V gene is TRBV6-2 or TRBV6-3, the J gene TRBJ1-1, with D tentatively TRBD1 (5 bases). The CDR3 runs 13 residues. Germline-derived CDR1 and CDR2 are MNHEY and SVGEGT. The V gene lost 2 bases and the J gene lost 3 bases, with 7 bases spanning the gap. CDR3 DNA sequence: TGTGCCAGCAGTTACAGGGGTTACACTGAAGCTTTCTTT. Its protein product is CASSYRGYTEAFF.